Listed below are T cell receptor beta chains from one sample, sequenced in a study of blood T cell repertoires in COVID-19. Libraries were prepared by immunoSEQ multiplex PCR; TCRdb keeps only in-frame clonotypes and omits some of them. The sample includes 110,000 or so clones, approximately 91% of them seen just once. Source material: peripheral blood. The receptor source for this set is a woman between 65 and 79 years old who had recovered from COVID-19. The CDR3 runs from the conserved cysteine through the conserved F or W. The order of the fields is V gene, J gene, CDR3 length, clone size, D gene, CDR3 protein, CDR3 DNA. A D gene is named only where the DNA matches it firmly. Clone sizes are given selectively: once, few, many, or a class where the clone is expanded.

>TRBV27|TRBJ2-7|15|once|.
CASSPREGVTYEQYF
TGTGCCAGCAGTCCCCGGGAAGGAGTAACCTACGAGCAGTACTTC
>TRBV19|TRBJ2-7|13|.|.
CASSTSQGLEQYF
TGTGCCAGTTCAACCTCACAGGGACTAGAGCAGTACTTC
>TRBV19|TRBJ1-1|14|.|.
CASSVRVRETEAFF
TGTGCCAGTAGTGTTCGGGTCCGTGAAACTGAAGCTTTCTTT
>TRBV18|TRBJ2-7|15|.|TRBD1
CASSPSGQGYYEQYF
TGTGCCAGCTCACCCTCGGGACAGGGGTACTACGAGCAGTACTTC
>TRBV2|TRBJ2-1|13|.|TRBD1
CAESGTGGNEQFF
TGTGCAGAGAGTGGGACAGGGGGAAATGAGCAGTTCTTC
>TRBV6-6|TRBJ1-2|14|.|TRBD1
CASSYDRERSGYTF
TGTGCCAGCAGTTACGACAGGGAAAGGAGCGGCTACACCTTC
>TRBV15|TRBJ2-1|20|.|TRBD2
CATSRGPLTSGLSSYNEQFF
TGTGCCACCAGCAGAGGTCCTCTGACTAGCGGGTTGAGCTCCTACAATGAGCAGTTCTTC
>TRBV12-3/TRBV12-4|TRBJ2-5|13|.|.
CASSPVVGETQYF
TGTGCCAGCAGCCCTGTGGTGGGCGAGACCCAGTACTTC
>TRBV6-1|TRBJ2-5|16|.|.
CASSEGGGEYQETQYF
TGTGCCAGCAGTGAGGGCGGGGGCGAGTACCAAGAGACCCAGTACTTC
>TRBV18|TRBJ2-3|16|.|TRBD2
CASSHGLAGTTDTQYF
TGTGCCAGCTCACATGGACTAGCGGGGACCACAGATACGCAGTATTTT
>TRBV27|TRBJ2-7|15|.|.
CASKSTEGGAREQYF
TGTGCCAGCAAATCTACGGAGGGGGGGGCTCGCGAGCAGTACTTC
>TRBV3-1/TRBV3-2|TRBJ2-1|15|.|TRBD1
CASSQTPGTGDEQFF
TGTGCCAGCAGCCAAACCCCCGGCACAGGGGACGAGCAGTTCTTC
>TRBV29-1|TRBJ1-5|13|.|TRBD1
CSVGTGVNQPQHF
TGCAGCGTTGGGACAGGGGTGAATCAGCCCCAGCATTTT
>TRBV7-3|TRBJ1-5|15|.|.
CASSLYGGADQPQHF
TGTGCCAGCAGCTTATACGGGGGAGCCGATCAGCCCCAGCATTTT
>TRBV27|TRBJ1-4|14|.|TRBD1
CASSTYRGGEKLFF
TGTGCCAGCAGTACCTACAGGGGCGGCGAAAAACTGTTTTTT
>TRBV5-5|TRBJ1-2|17|.|TRBD1
CASSSRDRGTFNYGYTF
TGTGCCAGCAGCTCCCGGGACAGGGGTACTTTTAACTATGGCTACACCTTC
>TRBV30|TRBJ1-6|14|.|TRBD1
CAWTPGTANSPLHF
TGTGCCTGGACCCCCGGGACAGCTAATTCACCCCTCCACTTT
>TRBV12-5|TRBJ2-3|14|.|TRBD2
CASGLGLAEGTQYF
TGTGCTAGTGGTTTGGGACTAGCCGAGGGTACGCAGTATTTT
>TRBV18|TRBJ2-7|16|.|TRBD2
CASSPPGIAGGNEQYF
TGTGCCAGCTCACCCCCGGGGATAGCGGGGGGGAACGAGCAGTACTTC
>TRBV7-2|TRBJ1-1|14|.|TRBD1
CASRIRAGGTEAFF
TGTGCCAGCAGGATAAGGGCAGGGGGCACTGAAGCTTTCTTT
>TRBV4-3|TRBJ1-4|17|.|.
CASSQDPLGGTNEKLFF
TGCGCCAGCAGCCAAGATCCCCTCGGGGGAACTAATGAAAAACTGTTTTTT
>TRBV24-1|TRBJ2-6|16|.|.
CATSDPSASGANVLTF
TGTGCCACCAGTGATCCATCAGCGTCGGGGGCCAACGTCCTGACTTTC
>TRBV3-1/TRBV3-2|TRBJ1-4|14|.|.
CASSPRGINEKLFF
TGTGCCAGCAGCCCCAGGGGCATCAATGAAAAACTGTTTTTT
>TRBV19|TRBJ2-1|15|.|TRBD2
CASSIIGGRLDEQFF
TGTGCCAGTAGTATTATTGGCGGGAGGTTGGATGAGCAGTTCTTC
>TRBV9|TRBJ2-7|15|.|.
CASSVGRSSDYEQYF
TGTGCCAGCAGCGTAGGTCGGTCCTCTGACTACGAGCAGTACTTC
>TRBV7-2|TRBJ2-1|12|.|.
CASSHSSNEQFF
TGTGCCAGCAGCCATTCTAGCAATGAGCAGTTCTTC
>TRBV4-3|TRBJ2-3|17|few|TRBD2
CASSQWASGGSTDTQYF
TGCGCCAGCAGCCAATGGGCTAGCGGGGGTAGCACAGATACGCAGTATTTT
>TRBV7-2|TRBJ2-1|14|.|.
CASSSSGIYNEQFF
TGTGCCAGCAGCTCCTCGGGGATCTACAATGAGCAGTTCTTC
>TRBV4-1|TRBJ2-2|14|.|.
CASSQNSEAGELFF
TGCGCCAGCAGCCAAAACTCGGAGGCCGGGGAGCTGTTTTTT
>TRBV29-1|TRBJ2-5|15|.|.
CSVDAHLRRGETQYF
TGCAGCGTTGATGCCCACCTCCGCCGGGGGGAGACCCAGTACTTC
>TRBV10-3|TRBJ2-7|14|.|TRBD1
CAIRPRTGEGEQYF
TGTGCCATCAGACCGAGGACAGGGGAGGGCGAGCAGTACTTC
>TRBV12-3/TRBV12-4|TRBJ2-2|13|.|.
CASSLSVTGELFF
TGTGCCAGCAGTTTGTCGGTAACCGGGGAGCTGTTTTTT
>TRBV18|TRBJ2-2|16|.|.
CASSPALTGSNGELFF
TGTGCCAGCTCACCAGCTTTAACGGGGTCGAACGGGGAGCTGTTTTTT